The entry below describes one TCR beta chain. Patients of the Seattle cohort, enrolled during active infection, were followed longitudinally. The data were taken from a study of blood T cell repertoires in COVID-19. Study-wide background: Italy, Spain and the United States were the sources of the convalescent and acute COVID-19 samples.

Measured with immunoSEQ multiplex PCR; TCRdb has only the in-frame clones, and not every one. The sample holds 150,000 or so clones, about 85% seen once. Sequencing was done on a sample of peripheral blood. The source is a man aged 55 to 70 with COVID-19, enrolled during active disease.

The CDR3 protein is CASSLVLSPGANVLTF. The CDR3 DNA is TGTGCCAGCAGCTTAGTTCTTAGCCCTGGGGCCAACGTCCTGACTTTC. The chain links TRBV7-8 to TRBJ2-6; no clear D. There are 16 residues in the CDR3. Germline V gene lookup returns CDR1 SGHVS and CDR2 FQNEAQ. V lost 1 base, J lost 2 bases, and 9 bases lay in between.